This entry lists 27 T cell receptor beta chains sequenced from one sample in a study of blood T cell repertoires in COVID-19. This table comes from immunoSEQ multiplex PCR, and its TCRdb copy is limited to in-frame clones, with some not included. Found here are around 290,000 clones, 65% to 90% of them singletons; the top ten hold less than 15%. Input material: peripheral blood. Source of these receptors: a woman in her sixties or seventies with COVID-19, enrolled during active disease.

This chain uses TRBV3-1 (or the pseudogene TRBV3-2) with TRBJ2-1; the match to TRBD1 covers 7 bases. Losses at the gene ends were 1 base for V and 3 bases for J; bases not matched to a gene: 3. CDR1 is LGHDT and CDR2 is YNNKEL in the germline V gene (reference sequence). The CDR3 extends over 15 amino acids. The CDR3 DNA reads TGTGCCAGCAGCCAAGCCGGACAGGTCTACAATGAGCAGTTCTTC. It encodes CASSQAGQVYNEQFF.

V usage is TRBV19 and J usage is TRBJ2-7; 8 bases are a match to TRBD1. Germline lookup yields CDR1 LNHDA and CDR2 SQIVND (reference sequence). The CDR3 has 14 residues. V lost 5 bases and J lost 5; bases outside the gene matches: 8. CDR3 in amino acids: CASSSRTGLDEQYF. The CDR3 region has the DNA TGTGCCAGTAGTTCCCGGACAGGGTTGGACGAGCAGTACTTC.

V usage is TRBV2 and J usage is TRBJ1-1, with 7 bases identical to TRBD1. This CDR3 is 14 amino acids long. The V and J ends lost 4 bases and 5 bases, in that order; junction bases with no gene match: 7. Germline V gives CDR1 SNHLY, CDR2 FYNNEI. This CDR3 is CASSARQGGTEAFF. The CDR3 DNA sequence: TGTGCCAGCAGTGCCCGACAGGGTGGTACTGAAGCTTTCTTT.

The chain couples TRBV6-6 to TRBJ2-2, with a weak D call TRBD2 (6 bases). Germline V gene lookup returns CDR1 MNHNY and CDR2 SVGAGI (reference sequence). The CDR3 is made up of 13 amino acids. The V end lost 6 bases, the J end lost 3 bases, and 8 bases lay between the germline ends. As DNA, the CDR3 is TGTGCCAGCAGCTCGGGGGACACCGGGGAGCTGTTTTTT. As protein: CASSSGDTGELFF.

The V and J genes are TRBV5-6 and TRBJ1-2, with D hard to call. The CDR3 sequence is 14 residues long. CDR1 is SGHDT and CDR2 is YYEEEE in the germline V gene. Between the trimmed V and J ends, which lost 0 bases and 4 bases, there was a span of 10 bases. The CDR3 sequence: CASSLAGGSYGYTF. The CDR3 DNA reads TGTGCCAGCAGCTTGGCGGGAGGGTCCTATGGCTACACCTTC.

The chain carries TRBV2 and TRBJ2-3, with D unresolved. This CDR3 is built from 13 residues. Germline V gene sequence: CDR1 SNHLY, CDR2 FYNNEI. V lost 2 bases, J lost 3 bases, and 6 bases lay in between. The CDR3 sequence: CASSEISTDTQYF. The CDR3 DNA is TGTGCCAGCAGTGAAATATCGACAGATACGCAGTATTTT.

The gene calls are TRBV24-1 and TRBJ2-3; weak D call: TRBD2 (6 bases). Germline assignment: CDR1 KGHDR and CDR2 SFDVKD. Trimming shortened V by 3 bases and J by 4 bases, and 10 bases separated the two germline ends. The CDR3 contains 14 residues. CDR3 in amino acids: CATSDPGTPDTQYF. Here the CDR3 DNA reads TGTGCCACCAGTGATCCCGGGACTCCAGATACGCAGTATTTT.

A word on this clone: Different DNA sequences within this sample yield the same CDR3. The chain links TRBV5-8 to TRBJ1-2; TRBD1 agrees at 7 bases. This CDR3 comprises 14 residues. After removal of 4 bases from V and 4 bases from J, the junction contained 7 bases not matched to a gene. The germline V gene encodes CDR1 SGHTS and CDR2 YDEGEE. CDR3 DNA: TGTGCCAGCAGCCCCGGGACAGCTTCCTATGGCTACACCTTC. It yields the protein CASSPGTASYGYTF.

J is TRBJ2-3 and V is TRBV4-1, with 8 bases fitting TRBD2. Germline trimming cut 5 bases from V and 2 bases from J; bases unmatched to any gene: 9. Germline V gene sequence: CDR1 MGHRA, CDR2 YSYEKL. This CDR3 spans 16 amino acids. The CDR3 DNA sequence: TGCGCCAGCAGCTACTCTAGGCGGGGGGCCACAGATACGCAGTATTTT. It is translated as CASSYSRRGATDTQYF.

This chain joins TRBV7-2 and TRBJ1-4; D call uncertain. This CDR3 spans 15 amino acids. Germline V gene data show CDR1 as SGHTA and CDR2 as FQGNSA. V was cut by 5 bases and J by 5 bases, with 15 bases left in between. CDR3: CASSPGGHNNEKLFF. The CDR3 region has the DNA TGTGCCAGCAGCCCCGGAGGTCATAACAATGAAAAACTGTTTTTT.

This rearrangement joins TRBV7-2 to TRBJ2-6; D call uncertain. The CDR3 is made up of 15 amino acids. Germline-derived CDR1 and CDR2 are SGHTA and FQGNSA. With 4 bases removed from V and 4 bases from J, the gap between germline ends came to 11 bases. CDR3 sequence reads: CASSSSWSGANVLTF. The CDR3 nucleotides are TGTGCCAGCAGCTCCTCATGGAGCGGGGCCAACGTCCTGACTTTC.

J is TRBJ1-1 and V is TRBV11-2, with TRBD1 matching 10 bases. This CDR3 comprises 15 residues. The J segment lost 1 base and the V segment lost 5 bases, leaving 4 bases of the junction unmatched. Germline CDR1 SGHAT, CDR2 FQNNGV. Here the CDR3 reads CASSRRDRGNTEAFF. Here the CDR3 DNA reads TGTGCCAGCAGCCGCAGGGACAGGGGGAACACTGAAGCTTTCTTT.

This CDR3 reads CASSLAPEERVFF. Written as DNA, the CDR3 is TGCGCCAGCAGCTTGGCCCCGGAAGAGAGGGTGTTTTTT. V and J are TRBV5-1 and TRBJ2-2; a possible D gene is TRBD2 (5 bases). This CDR3 region has 13 residues. CDR1 is SGHRS and CDR2 is YFSETQ in the germline V gene. The V and J ends lost 0 bases and 15 bases respectively, with 15 bases between them.

The J gene is TRBJ1-1, the V gene TRBV5-4; tentative D call: TRBD1 (5 bases). The CDR3 covers 15 residues. Trimming cost V 0 bases and J 3 bases, with 12 bases left between them. CDR1 SGHNT and CDR2 YYREEE come from the germline V gene (reference sequence). The CDR3 reads CASSLAGQGYTEAFF. CDR3 sequence (DNA): TGTGCCAGCAGCTTGGCGGGCCAGGGCTACACTGAAGCTTTCTTT. The complete variable domain, with remaining parts taken from reference TRBV5-4 and TRBJ1-1, reads ETGVTQSPTHLIKTRGQQVTLRCSSQSGHNTVSWYQQALGQGPQFIFQYYREEENGRGNFPPRFSGLQFPNYSSELNVNALELDDSALYLCASSLAGQGYTEAFFGQGTRLTVV.

The chain carries TRBV5-6 and TRBJ2-5; 15 bases fit TRBD2. From germline, CDR1 is SGHDT and CDR2 YYEEEE. This CDR3 has 16 amino acids. J lost 2 bases, V lost 4 bases, and 3 bases had no gene match. The CDR3 coding sequence is TGTGCCAGCAGCATCGGACTAGCGGGGGGGCAAGAGACCCAGTACTTC. Translation gives CASSIGLAGGQETQYF. Full variable domain (remainder filled in from reference TRBV5-6 and TRBJ2-5): DAGVTQSPTHLIKTRGQQVTLRCSPKSGHDTVSWYQQALGQGPQFIFQYYEEEERQRGNFPDRFSGHQFPNYSSELNVNALLLGDSALYLCASSIGLAGGQETQYFGPGTRLLVL.

V gene TRBV7-2 combines with J gene TRBJ2-7, with 14 bases matching TRBD2. The germline V gene encodes CDR1 SGHTA and CDR2 FQGNSA. V dropped 4 bases and J dropped 4; count of bases not matched to a gene: 6. The CDR3 spans 16 residues. The CDR3 DNA reads as TGTGCCAGCAGCTACCTAGGGACTAGCGGGGGATACGAGCAGTACTTC. Translation: CASSYLGTSGGYEQYF. Full variable domain (missing parts from reference TRBV7-2 and TRBJ2-7): GAGVSQSPSNKVTEKGKDVELRCDPISGHTALYWYRQSLGQGLEFLIYFQGNSAPDKSGLPSDRFSAERTGGSVSTLTIQRTQQEDSAVYLCASSYLGTSGGYEQYFGPGTRLTVT.

This chain connects TRBV5-1 to TRBJ1-4, with a tentative D call TRBD1 (5 bases). The germline gives CDR1 SGHRS, CDR2 YFSETQ. The CDR3 has 14 amino acids. V was shortened by 1 base and J by 8 bases, with 12 bases between the two germline ends. CDR3 protein: CASSLTGTREKLFF. In DNA, the CDR3 is TGCGCCAGCAGCTTGACAGGAACTCGAGAAAAACTGTTTTTT.

V and J are TRBV18 and TRBJ1-2, with D maybe TRBD1 (5 bases). This CDR3 is built from 15 residues. Trimming left V 2 bases short and J 9 bases short, with 19 bases between. CDR1 and CDR2 from the germline V gene are KGHSH and LQKENI. The CDR3 here is CASSPIDGRAESYTF. CDR3 bases: TGTGCCAGCTCACCAATCGACGGCAGGGCGGAAAGCTACACCTTC.

The genes are TRBV24-1 and TRBJ1-4, with a possible D match to TRBD1 (5 bases). The germline V gene has CDR1 KGHDR and CDR2 SFDVKD. CDR3 length: 12 amino acids. Trimming removed 4 bases from V and 12 bases from J, with 11 bases in between. As DNA, the CDR3 is TGTGCCACCAGTGACCCAGGGATAGAACTGTTTTTT. Protein sequence: CATSDPGIELFF.

The chain carries TRBV5-1 and TRBJ2-7; 10 nucleotides align to TRBD2. In germline, CDR1 is SGHRS, CDR2 YFSETQ. This CDR3 region has 15 residues. V dropped 2 bases and J dropped 2; count of bases not matched to a gene: 4. CDR3 sequence (DNA): TGCGCCAGCAGCTTCTCTAGCGGGGGTACCTACGAGCAGTACTTC. It codes for CASSFSSGGTYEQYF.

The gene calls are TRBV10-3 and TRBJ1-1; 8 bases line up with TRBD1. The J segment lost 2 bases and the V segment lost 7 bases, leaving 6 bases of the junction unmatched. The CDR3 extends over 14 amino acids. The V gene's germline CDR1 is ENHRY and CDR2 SYGVKD. The CDR3 reads CAITMTGVNTEAFF. The CDR3 coding sequence is TGTGCCATCACCATGACAGGGGTCAACACTGAAGCTTTCTTT.

This chain links TRBV27 with TRBJ1-5, with 8 bases matching TRBD1. V lost 2 bases and J lost 2; bases outside the gene matches: 5. CDR3 length: 16 residues. Per the germline V gene, CDR1 is MNHEY and CDR2 is SMNVEV (reference sequence). CDR3 DNA sequence: TGTGCCAGCAGTTTAGGGACAGGTCGTGGCAATCAGCCCCAGCATTTT. Translating gives CASSLGTGRGNQPQHF.

The chain recombines TRBV27 with TRBJ1-1, with D perhaps TRBD1 (5 bases). This CDR3 comprises 14 residues. Between the trimmed V and J ends, which lost 3 bases and 1 base, there was a span of 9 bases. Per the germline V gene, CDR1 is MNHEY and CDR2 is SMNVEV (reference sequence). The CDR3 DNA reads TGTGCCAGCAGTTTTACAGGCTCGAACACTGAAGCTTTCTTT. Translating gives CASSFTGSNTEAFF.

The CDR3 region has the DNA TGCAGCGTTGAAGATGGTCGGGGTTGGGGCCAAGAGACCCAGTACTTC. Its translation is CSVEDGRGWGQETQYF. This chain joins TRBV29-1 and TRBJ2-5; maybe TRBD2 (5 bases). The V and J ends lost 0 bases and 1 base respectively, with 15 bases between them. This CDR3 is built from 16 residues. Germline CDR1 is SQVTM and CDR2 is ANQGSEA.

The V and J genes are TRBV5-4 and TRBJ1-2; TRBD1 matches at 9 bases. Unmatched junction bases numbered 4, after V lost 3 bases and J lost 1 base. The CDR3 has 15 residues. Germline assignment: CDR1 SGHNT and CDR2 YYREEE (reference sequence). The CDR3: CASSSGTGINYGYTF. In DNA form, the CDR3 reads TGTGCCAGCAGCTCCGGGACAGGGATTAACTATGGCTACACCTTC.

V is TRBV5-1 and J is TRBJ2-3; 9 bases are shared with TRBD1. Unmatched junction bases numbered 8, after V lost 4 bases and J lost 5 bases. Germline CDR1 SGHRS, CDR2 YFSETQ. The CDR3 extends over 15 amino acids. In DNA, the CDR3 is TGCGCCAGCAGCGAGCACACAGGGGGCGGAGATACGCAGTATTTT. Translated, it gives CASSEHTGGGDTQYF. The whole variable domain, filled in from reference TRBV5-1 and TRBJ2-3, reads KAGVTQTPRYLIKTRGQQVTLSCSPISGHRSVSWYQQTPGQGLQFLFEYFSETQRNKGNFPGRFSGRQFSNSRSEMNVSTLELGDSALYLCASSEHTGGGDTQYFGPGTRLTVL.

This chain connects TRBV24-1 to TRBJ1-3, with D possibly TRBD1 on 5 matching bases. V lost 4 bases and J 9 bases, leaving 6 bases between the germline ends. CDR3 length equals 11 residues. Germline V gene lookup returns CDR1 KGHDR and CDR2 SFDVKD. The CDR3 bases are TGTGCCACCAGTGAGGGGGGCACCATATATTTT. This gives the protein CATSEGGTIYF.